A selection of T cell receptor beta chains follows, all from one sample in a study of blood T cells in healthy people across ages. TCRdb itself ran the 5' RACE reads through MiXCR, one entry per CDR3 protein. The sample has about 970,000 distinct CDR3 sequences; 51% are singletons. The specimen was blood. These receptors all come from an older woman in good health. Each CDR3 is given with its conserved first and last residue. The D gene is left open where the match is weak. Rows give clone size only sometimes, using once, few, many, or a class for an expanded clone.

v_gene,d_gene,abundance,j_gene,CDR3aa,CDR3nt
TRBV4-1,.,many,TRBJ2-3,CASSQVGSTDTQYF,TGCGCCAGCAGCCAAGTAGGGTCGACTGATACGCAGTATTTT
TRBV5-1,.,few,TRBJ2-7,CASSLDGSFVDEQYF,TGCGCCAGCAGCTTGGACGGGAGTTTTGTAGACGAGCAGTACTTC
TRBV7-2,.,.,TRBJ2-3,CASSGQGGWGFTDTQYF,TGTGCCAGCAGCGGCCAGGGGGGGTGGGGGTTCACAGATACGCAGTATTTT
TRBV28,TRBD1,.,TRBJ2-1,CASSLGAGQGAYNEQFF,TGTGCCAGCAGTTTAGGGGCCGGACAGGGGGCTTACAATGAGCAGTTCTTC
TRBV12-3/TRBV12-4,.,few,TRBJ2-1,CASRLESHEQFF,TGTGCCAGCAGACTCGAATCCCATGAGCAGTTCTTC
TRBV4-1,TRBD1,.,TRBJ2-3,CASSPTRGRDTQYF,TGCGCCAGCAGCCCAACGAGGGGGCGAGATACGCAGTATTTT
TRBV20-1,TRBD2,few,TRBJ2-1,CSAREIAGVGKQFF,TGCAGTGCTAGAGAAATAGCGGGAGTTGGAAAGCAGTTCTTC
TRBV11-1,.,.,TRBJ2-5,CASSLANIKEQYF,TGTGCCAGCAGCTTAGCGAACATCAAGGAGCAGTACTTC
TRBV4-3,TRBD2,.,TRBJ2-5,CASSQDRDTGTSGETQYF,TGCGCCAGCAGCCAAGATCGGGACACCGGGACTAGCGGCGAGACCCAGTACTTC
TRBV24-1,.,.,TRBJ2-3,CATSASAGALTDTQYF,TGTGCCACCAGTGCTTCGGCAGGAGCTCTCACAGATACGCAGTATTTT
TRBV3-1,TRBD2,.,TRBJ2-3,CASSHTSGRWGTDTQYF,TGTGCCAGCAGCCATACTAGCGGGAGATGGGGCACAGATACGCAGTATTTT
TRBV19,TRBD1,.,TRBJ2-5,CASSISGGVQETQYF,TGTGCCAGTAGTATTTCAGGGGGCGTACAAGAGACCCAGTACTTC
TRBV12-3/TRBV12-4,TRBD2,.,TRBJ2-3,CASSFEGLASTDTQYF,TGTGCCAGCAGTTTTGAGGGACTAGCAAGTACAGATACGCAGTATTTT
TRBV4-1,.,.,TRBJ1-2,CASSQEWQGNSVYGYTF,TGCGCCAGCAGCCAAGAGTGGCAGGGCAATTCAGTCTATGGCTACACCTTC
TRBV27,TRBD1,.,TRBJ2-7,CASCRGLYNEQYF,TGTGCCAGCTGCAGGGGGTTGTACAATGAGCAGTACTTC
TRBV20-1,.,.,TRBJ2-7,CSMQRLGSYNEQYF,TGCAGTATGCAAAGGTTAGGATCCTACAATGAGCAGTACTTC
TRBV7-2,.,few,TRBJ1-1,CASSRVVGSNTEAFF,TGTGCCAGCAGCAGGGTAGTTGGATCGAACACTGAAGCTTTCTTT
TRBV12-3/TRBV12-4,.,.,TRBJ1-4,CASRRDSINEKLFF,TGTGCCAGCAGAAGGGACTCAATTAATGAAAAACTGTTTTTT
TRBV4-2,.,few,TRBJ2-3,CASSQEDQIQDASTDTQYF,TGTGCCAGCAGCCAAGAGGACCAAATACAGGACGCTAGCACAGATACGCAGTATTTT
TRBV29-1,.,.,TRBJ2-7,CSGAETTYNEQYF,TGCAGCGGGGCAGAGACCACCTACAATGAGCAGTACTTC
TRBV20-1,TRBD2,.,TRBJ2-3,CSASRVAGSTDTQYF,TGCAGTGCTAGTAGAGTAGCGGGTAGCACAGATACGCAGTATTTT
TRBV6-2/TRBV6-3,TRBD2,.,TRBJ2-3,CASSYSIPSGRTDTQYF,TGTGCCAGCAGTTACTCGATACCTAGCGGGAGAACAGATACGCAGTATTTT
TRBV6-6,.,.,TRBJ2-1,CASTATREIYNEQFF,TGTGCCAGCACCGCAACTAGAGAGATCTACAATGAGCAGTTCTTC
TRBV4-1,TRBD1,few,TRBJ2-7,CASSRGQGEYEQYF,TGCGCCAGCAGTCGCGGACAGGGTGAATACGAGCAGTACTTC
TRBV20-1,TRBD2,.,TRBJ2-7,CSARSAGNSYEQYF,TGCAGTGCTAGATCAGCGGGGAACTCCTACGAGCAGTACTTC
TRBV13,TRBD2,few,TRBJ2-7,CASSHTTSGSFYEQYF,TGTGCCAGCAGCCATACCACTAGCGGGAGCTTCTACGAGCAGTACTTC
TRBV7-2,.,few,TRBJ2-7,CASSLGASNSYEQYF,TGTGCCAGCAGCTTAGGCGCCAGTAACTCCTACGAGCAGTACTTC
TRBV11-2,.,few,TRBJ2-5,CASSLRGSGLYNEQYF,TGTGCCAGCAGCCTCCGGGGAAGTGGGCTCTACAATGAGCAGTACTTC
TRBV12-3/TRBV12-4,.,.,TRBJ1-5,CVSSTQRFGGFQPQHF,TGTGTCAGCAGCACTCAGAGGTTCGGAGGGTTCCAACCCCAGCATTTT
TRBV15,.,.,TRBJ2-5,CAAGLGGRVGETQYF,TGTGCCGCCGGGCTTGGGGGCAGGGTGGGGGAGACCCAGTACTTC
TRBV14,.,once,TRBJ2-7,CACSQGPGVAYEQYF,TGTGCCTGCAGCCAAGGCCCAGGGGTGGCCTACGAGCAGTACTTC
TRBV18,.,.,TRBJ2-5,CASSPPGDRKETQYF,TGTGCCAGCTCACCACCGGGCGACAGGAAAGAGACCCAGTACTTC
TRBV6-5,TRBD1,.,TRBJ1-5,CASSRQGYSNQPQHF,TGTGCCAGCAGCCGACAGGGATATAGCAATCAGCCCCAGCATTTT
TRBV18,.,.,TRBJ2-7,CATGGRAYEQYF,TGTGCAACCGGTGGGAGAGCCTACGAGCAGTACTTC
TRBV6-5,TRBD2,few,TRBJ2-1,CASSIAGTYNEQFF,TGTGCCAGCAGTATAGCGGGAACCTACAATGAGCAGTTCTTC
TRBV4-1,.,.,TRBJ2-5,CASSRMPGLEGTQYF,TGCGCCAGCAGCCGAATGCCGGGCCTCGAGGGGACCCAGTACTTC
TRBV28,TRBD2,few,TRBJ2-1,CASSSRGGGYNEQFF,TGTGCCAGCAGTTCTCGCGGGGGGGGCTACAATGAGCAGTTCTTC
TRBV15,TRBD1,few,TRBJ2-7,CATSLETGFSYEQYF,TGTGCCACCAGCTTAGAGACAGGGTTCTCCTACGAGCAGTACTTC
TRBV20-1,.,.,TRBJ2-7,CSARSGGAYEQYF,TGCAGTGCTAGATCTGGGGGCGCGTACGAGCAGTACTTC
TRBV14,.,.,TRBJ2-5,CASSQDMWETQYF,TGTGCCAGCAGCCAAGATATGTGGGAGACCCAGTACTTC
TRBV7-8,TRBD1,.,TRBJ2-7,CASREQPGQGPYEQYF,TGTGCCAGCAGGGAGCAACCGGGACAGGGGCCCTACGAGCAGTACTTC
TRBV28,.,.,TRBJ2-5,CASSSSGLEGGVEQYF,TGTGCCAGCAGCTCCTCAGGTCTCGAAGGAGGGGTTGAGCAGTACTTC
TRBV5-6,TRBD2,.,TRBJ2-7,CASSPGGMRTSGYSYEQYF,TGTGCCAGCAGTCCTGGGGGGATGCGGACTAGCGGGTACTCCTACGAGCAGTACTTC
TRBV29-1,TRBD1,.,TRBJ1-1,CSVLQGANTEAFF,TGCAGCGTCTTACAGGGGGCGAACACTGAAGCTTTCTTT
TRBV27,TRBD2,.,TRBJ2-7,CASSRGRGSYEQYF,TGTGCCAGCAGTCGCGGGAGGGGCTCCTACGAGCAGTACTTC
TRBV29-1,.,.,TRBJ2-7,CSVGSRFGGGIAYEQYF,TGCAGCGTTGGGTCCCGATTCGGAGGCGGGATCGCCTACGAGCAGTACTTC
TRBV9,.,.,TRBJ2-1,CASSVDAGTYNEQFF,TGTGCCAGCAGCGTAGACGCAGGGACCTACAATGAGCAGTTCTTC